The clone carrying this T cell receptor beta chain was found many times. Its antigen is as yet unknown. These data are taken from a study of CD8 T cells in ankylosing spondylitis. Study results and caveats: Among TCR beta sequences, a motif of eight highly homologous variants appeared characteristic of ankylosing spondylitis blood. Enrichment of disease-linked clones was reportedly significant in matched ankylosing spondylitis synovial fluid. As for the disease-linked clones, they showed a CD8+ phenotype and occurred at relatively low frequencies in peripheral blood.

By quantitative 5'-RACE with molecular barcodes, the TCR beta libraries were made. Each CDR3 protein is one row after TCRdb ran MiXCR on the 5' RACE reads. Among 100,000 to 150,000 distinct CDR3 sequences listed, roughly 6.6% were seen once. The CDR3 has 16 residues. V was pared by 5 bases and J by 0 bases, with 13 bases between. The germline CDR1 and CDR2 sequences are SGHNT and YENEEA. The source of this sequence is a male donor with ankylosing spondylitis or in good health (not recorded which). Source material: blood, either unsorted or a sorted T cell fraction (not recorded which). The chain is built from TRBV11-3 and TRBJ2-2, with D perhaps matching TRBD1 (6 bases). CDR3: CASSPSWGPNTGELFF. The DNA of the CDR3 is TGTGCCAGCAGCCCGAGCTGGGGGCCGAACACCGGGGAGCTGTTTTTT.